This T cell receptor beta chain appears in the sequencing data of a study of CD8 T cells in Susac syndrome. Study information: Blood was drawn from patients with Susac syndrome. At that point, they were therapy-naive, on corticosteroids, or on intravenous immunoglobulin alone.

A quantity of about 0.5 to 1 ug RNA underwent reverse transcription using random hexamers. Amplification of the TCR beta CDR3 was carried out by immunoSEQ multiplex PCR, which spanned a total of 54 Vbeta and 13 Jbeta segments. TCRdb re-analysed the immunoSEQ multiplex PCR reads in MiXCR, keeping a single row per CDR3 protein. The sample lists about 140,000 distinct CDR3 sequences, approximately 95% occurring once. Study-wide points: There was no clonal expansion in the CD4+ T cell repertoires of Susac syndrome.

The V end lost 2 bases, the J end lost 4 bases, and 14 bases lay between the germline ends. The germline CDR1 and CDR2 sequences are SEHNR and FQNEAQ (reference sequence). The CDR3 consists of 16 residues. A remark on this clonotype: Its cognate antigen is unknown.

The clonotype was recovered from a human donor with Susac syndrome. The genes are TRBV7-9 and TRBJ2-2; D might be TRBD2 (6 bases). The specimen was CD4+ T cells from PBMCs. CDR3 sequence reads: CASSLPRDFRTGELFF. CDR3 sequence (DNA): TGTGCCAGCAGCTTACCCCGGGACTTCCGCACCGGGGAGCTGTTTTTT.